Listed below are T cell receptor beta chains from one sample, sequenced in a study of blood T cell repertoires in COVID-19. Some clones are missing from TCRdb's copy, which holds only in-frame ones; the method was immunoSEQ multiplex PCR. Altogether some 240,000 clones are present, around 83% being singletons, with the ten largest covering approximately 5.2%. Source material: peripheral blood. These receptors originate from a woman in her seventies with COVID-19, enrolled during active disease. The CDR3 runs from the conserved cysteine through the conserved F or W. D genes are given only for firm matches. Clone size is not always given. Where it is, it says once, few, many or a class for expanded clones.

TRBV19,TRBJ2-7,NA,TRBD2,CASSRRPGLAGEIAYEQYF,TGTGCCAGTAGTAGAAGGCCGGGACTAGCGGGAGAGATCGCCTACGAGCAGTACTTC
TRBV7-9,TRBJ2-7,NA,NA,CASSLVGGPTYEQYF,TGTGCCAGCAGCTTAGTGGGTGGGCCGACCTACGAGCAGTACTTC
TRBV19,TRBJ1-5,NA,NA,CASSIRVYSNQPQHF,TGTGCCAGTAGTATCAGGGTCTATAGCAATCAGCCCCAGCATTTT
TRBV20-1,TRBJ2-7,NA,TRBD1,CSASSRQGVRSYEQYF,TGCAGTGCTAGTAGCCGACAGGGCGTAAGGTCCTACGAGCAGTACTTC
TRBV29-1,TRBJ2-7,NA,TRBD1,CSAGDSSYEQYF,TGCAGCGCTGGGGACAGCTCCTACGAGCAGTACTTC
TRBV19,TRBJ2-3,once,TRBD2,CASTSRGSTDTQYF,TGTGCCAGTACTTCGCGGGGGAGCACAGATACGCAGTATTTT
TRBV10-2,TRBJ1-5,NA,TRBD1,CASSDLGQGLSQPQHF,TGCGCCAGCAGTGACCTTGGACAGGGTCTTAGTCAGCCCCAGCATTTT
TRBV28,TRBJ2-3,once,NA,CASCKRNTDTQYF,TGTGCCAGTTGCAAGCGGAACACAGATACGCAGTATTTT
TRBV7-2,TRBJ2-2,NA,TRBD1,CASSLLQGSGELFF,TGTGCCAGCAGCTTACTACAGGGGTCCGGGGAGCTGTTTTTT
TRBV6-5,TRBJ1-5,NA,NA,CASGVGGGGVQHF,TGTGCCAGCGGGGTCGGTGGCGGAGGTGTCCAGCATTTT
TRBV9,TRBJ1-5,NA,NA,CASSVGPNQPQHF,TGTGCCAGCAGCGTAGGGCCCAATCAGCCCCAGCATTTT
TRBV18,TRBJ2-3,NA,NA,CASSPRAGLAADTQYF,TGTGCCAGCTCACCACGGGCCGGGCTAGCAGCAGATACGCAGTATTTT
TRBV19,TRBJ2-7,NA,TRBD1,CASSNPTGGHEQYF,TGTGCCAGTAGTAACCCGACAGGGGGCCACGAGCAGTACTTC
TRBV29-1,TRBJ2-5,NA,NA,CSVVRSGGQETQYF,TGCAGCGTTGTGCGGAGTGGTGGCCAAGAGACCCAGTACTTC
TRBV6-6,TRBJ2-2,few,NA,CASSYRGNGELFF,TGTGCCAGCAGTTACAGGGGAAACGGGGAGCTGTTTTTT